This record covers a single T cell receptor beta chain. Antigen unknown. Both TRBC1 and TRBC2 were covered by a beta constant-region primer of two equimolar oligonucleotides. Ligated cDNA was amplified by four rounds of PCR with nested alpha and beta constant-region primers and SP2. An oligonucleotide with the SP2 primer and a 12-nucleotide UMI was ligated to the cDNA 3' end. TCRdb used MiXCR to reprocess the UMI-ligation and nested PCR reads, holding one entry per CDR3 protein. Among roughly 83,000 distinct CDR3 sequences listed, over 9% were seen once. The data belong to a study of naive and memory T cell subsets. Study results and limitations: From naive to CM, EM and EMRA, diversity decreased and Gini increased. The power law exponent of TCR abundance differed between naive and memory cells. Especially in CD8 cells, naive repertoires contained a few larger clonotypes, possibly CD45RA-re-expressing memory cells.

The V gene end was trimmed by 3 bases and the J gene end by 7 bases; junction bases not matched to a gene: 7. The CDR3 has 15 amino acids. Germline V CDR1 and CDR2: SGHKS, YYEKEE (reference sequence). What was sequenced was naive CD4+ T cells from blood. The sequence was collected from a human donor in good health. This chain connects TRBV5-5 to TRBJ1-4, with TRBD1 matching 9 bases. The CDR3 sequence is CASSWNTGGGEKLFF. DNA of the CDR3: TGTGCCAGCAGCTGGAATACAGGGGGCGGTGAAAAACTGTTTTTT.